Listed here are 6 T cell receptor beta chains from one sample, sequenced in a study of cytomegalovirus exposure and HLA in healthy donors. Vbeta (60) and Jbeta (13) primers were used in the PCR. The method was immunoSEQ multiplex PCR; TCRdb's version includes in-frame clones alone and lacks a portion of them. Seen in this sample are under 90,000 clones; the ten most common clones hold around 7.5%. Sequenced material: PBMCs. These receptors came from a female donor in good health and CMV-seropositive.

Here the CDR3 reads CASSPGTSGRSYEQYF. In nucleotides, the CDR3 is TGTGCCAGCAGCCCAGGGACTAGCGGGAGGTCTTACGAGCAGTACTTC. The J gene is TRBJ2-5, the V gene TRBV9; 15 bases match TRBD2. The end of the DNA fits TRBJ2-7 better, so the J call may be wrong. The CDR3 totals 16 residues. In germline, CDR1 is SGDLS, CDR2 YYNGEE.

The chain combines TRBV7-8 with TRBJ1-5; the D is unclear. Germline CDR1 and CDR2: SGHVS and FQNEAQ. The CDR3 length is 14 residues. V was pared by 0 bases and J by 4 bases, with 7 bases between. The CDR3 spells CASSLALQNQPQHF. In DNA, the CDR3 is TGTGCCAGCAGCTTAGCCCTACAGAATCAGCCCCAGCATTTT.

This rearrangement joins TRBV28 to TRBJ2-6, with no clear D. The CDR3 contains 15 residues. Per germline, CDR1 MDHEN and CDR2 SYDVKM. V lost 3 bases and J 0 bases, leaving 6 bases between the germline ends. CDR3 bases: TGTGCCAGCAGTTTCTCGGGCTCTGGGGCCAACGTCCTGACTTTC. This codes for CASSFSGSGANVLTF.

The chain carries TRBV25-1 and TRBJ2-2; D possibly corresponds to TRBD1 (6 bases). Germline lookup yields CDR1 MGHDK and CDR2 SYGVNS. V was shortened by 1 base and J by 3 bases, with 12 bases between the two germline ends. The CDR3 contains 16 residues. The CDR3 nucleotides are TGTGCCAGCAGTGAATCTGGACAGTTTCACACCGGGGAGCTGTTTTTT. Encoded protein: CASSESGQFHTGELFF.

The chain uses TRBV4-1 and TRBJ2-7; no reliable D call. This CDR3 spans 12 amino acids. The V gene's germline CDR1 is MGHRA and CDR2 YSYEKL. The V end was cut by 1 base, the J end by 3 bases, with 4 bases between. CDR3 amino acids: CASSQAGYEQYF. The CDR3, as DNA: TGCGCCAGCAGCCAAGCGGGCTACGAGCAGTACTTC.

The genes are TRBV4-1 and TRBJ2-7, with D maybe TRBD1 (5 bases). Germline values: CDR1 MGHRA, CDR2 YSYEKL. This CDR3 has 15 amino acids. The germline V and J ends were trimmed by 0 bases and 2 bases, with 11 bases remaining between them. The DNA for the CDR3 is TGCGCCAGCAGCCAAGAAAACAGGTTCGCCTACGAGCAGTACTTC. This translates into CASSQENRFAYEQYF.